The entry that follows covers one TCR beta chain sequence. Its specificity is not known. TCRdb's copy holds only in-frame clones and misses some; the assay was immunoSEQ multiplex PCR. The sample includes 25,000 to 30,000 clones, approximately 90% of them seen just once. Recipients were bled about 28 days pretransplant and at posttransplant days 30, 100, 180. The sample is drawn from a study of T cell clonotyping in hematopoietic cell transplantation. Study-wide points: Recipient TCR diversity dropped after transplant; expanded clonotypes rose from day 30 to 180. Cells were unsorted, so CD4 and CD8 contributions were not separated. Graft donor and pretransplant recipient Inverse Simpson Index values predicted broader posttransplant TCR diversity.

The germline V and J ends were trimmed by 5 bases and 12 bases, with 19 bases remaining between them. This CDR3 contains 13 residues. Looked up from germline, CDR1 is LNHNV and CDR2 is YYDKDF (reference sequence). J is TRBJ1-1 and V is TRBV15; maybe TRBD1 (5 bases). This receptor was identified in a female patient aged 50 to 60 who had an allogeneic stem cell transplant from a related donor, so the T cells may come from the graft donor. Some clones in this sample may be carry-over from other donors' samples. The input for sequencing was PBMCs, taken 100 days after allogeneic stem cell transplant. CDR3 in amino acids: CATSPPWGRRPFF. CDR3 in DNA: TGTGCCACCAGCCCTCCCTGGGGGAGGAGGCCTTTCTTT.